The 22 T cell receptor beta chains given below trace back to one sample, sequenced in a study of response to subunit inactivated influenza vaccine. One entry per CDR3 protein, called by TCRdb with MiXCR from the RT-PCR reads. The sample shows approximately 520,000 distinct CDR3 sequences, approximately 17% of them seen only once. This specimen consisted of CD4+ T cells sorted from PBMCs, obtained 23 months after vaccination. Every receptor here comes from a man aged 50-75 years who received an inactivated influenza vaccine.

CDR3 nucleotide sequence: TGCGCCAGCAGCCCCCCCCGGACAGGGCCGGCCCACACAGATACGCAGTATTTT. Its translation is CASSPPRTGPAHTDTQYF. The gene calls are TRBV4-1 and TRBJ2-3; TRBD1 matches 8 bases. V gave up 4 bases and J gave up 2 bases; unmatched junction bases: 14. Germline V CDR1 and CDR2: MGHRA, YSYEKL. This CDR3 contains 18 residues.

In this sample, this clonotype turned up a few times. The chain's CDR3 is CASSYSGTSYGYTF. The CDR3 DNA sequence: TGTGCCAGCAGTTATAGCGGCACCAGTTATGGCTACACCTTC. The rearrangement links TRBV6-5 to TRBJ1-2; D uncertain. Looked up from germline, CDR1 is MNHEY and CDR2 is SVGAGI. This CDR3 comprises 14 residues. The V end was cut by 3 bases, the J end by 5 bases, with 13 bases between.

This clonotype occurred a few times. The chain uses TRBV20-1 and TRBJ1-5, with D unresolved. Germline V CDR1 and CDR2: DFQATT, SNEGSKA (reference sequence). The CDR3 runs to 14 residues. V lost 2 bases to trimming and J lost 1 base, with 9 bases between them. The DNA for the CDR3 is TGCAGTGCTAGATCTCCTAACAGCAATCAGCCCCAGCATTTT. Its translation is CSARSPNSNQPQHF.

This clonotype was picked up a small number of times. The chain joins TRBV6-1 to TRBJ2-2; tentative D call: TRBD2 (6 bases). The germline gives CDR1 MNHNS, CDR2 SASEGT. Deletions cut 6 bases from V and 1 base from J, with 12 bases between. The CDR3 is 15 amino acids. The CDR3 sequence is CASRPGVRNTGELFF. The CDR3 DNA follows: TGTGCCAGCAGACCGGGGGTGAGGAACACCGGGGAGCTGTTTTTT.

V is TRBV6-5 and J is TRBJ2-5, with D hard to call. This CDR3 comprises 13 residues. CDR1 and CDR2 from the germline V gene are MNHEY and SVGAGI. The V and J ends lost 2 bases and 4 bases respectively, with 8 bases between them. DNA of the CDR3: TGTGCCAGCAGTTACCCCGGGCGAGAGACCCAGTACTTC. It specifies CASSYPGRETQYF.

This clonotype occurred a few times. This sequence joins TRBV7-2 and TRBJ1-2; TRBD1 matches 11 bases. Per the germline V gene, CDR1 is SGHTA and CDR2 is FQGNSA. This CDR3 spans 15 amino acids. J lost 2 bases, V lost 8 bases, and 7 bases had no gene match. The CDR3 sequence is CASSWTGGSNYGYTF. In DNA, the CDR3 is TGTGCCAGCTCTTGGACAGGGGGCTCCAACTATGGCTACACCTTC. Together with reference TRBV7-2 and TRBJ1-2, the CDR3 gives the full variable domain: GAGVSQSPSNKVTEKGKDVELRCDPISGHTALYWYRQSLGQGLEFLIYFQGNSAPDKSGLPSDRFSAERTGGSVSTLTIQRTQQEDSAVYLCASSWTGGSNYGYTFGSGTRLTVV.

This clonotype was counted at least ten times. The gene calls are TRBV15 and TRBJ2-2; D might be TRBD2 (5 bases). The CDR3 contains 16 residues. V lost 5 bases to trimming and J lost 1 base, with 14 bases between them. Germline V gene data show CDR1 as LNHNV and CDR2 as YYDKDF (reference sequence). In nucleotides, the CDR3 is TGTGCCACCAGCGCCCAACGAGGGCGGAACACCGGGGAGCTGTTTTTT. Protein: CATSAQRGRNTGELFF.

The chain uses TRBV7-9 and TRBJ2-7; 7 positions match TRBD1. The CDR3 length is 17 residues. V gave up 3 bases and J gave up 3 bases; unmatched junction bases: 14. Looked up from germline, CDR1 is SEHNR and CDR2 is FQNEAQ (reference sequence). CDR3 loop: CASSFRSSGQRDYEQYF. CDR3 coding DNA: TGTGCCAGCAGCTTTCGGTCCTCGGGACAGAGGGACTACGAGCAGTACTTC.

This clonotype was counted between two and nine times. DNA for the CDR3: TGTGCCAGCAGCTTAGGTGGCAGGGGCTCCAATTCACCCCTCCACTTT. Translating it yields CASSLGGRGSNSPLHF. V and J are TRBV7-9 and TRBJ1-6, with D maybe TRBD1 (6 bases). This CDR3 is built from 16 residues. Between the trimmed V and J ends, which lost 1 base and 7 bases, there was a span of 14 bases. Germline loops: CDR1 SEHNR, CDR2 FQNEAQ (reference sequence). Filled out from reference TRBV7-9 and TRBJ1-6, the complete variable domain reads DTGVSQNPRHKITKRGQNVTFRCDPISEHNRLYWYRQTLGQGPEFLTYFQNEAQLEKSRLLSDRFSAERPKGSFSTLEIQRTEQGDSAMYLCASSLGGRGSNSPLHFGNGTRLTVT.

Written as DNA, the CDR3 is TGTGCCAGCAGCCAAGGGGGCGCGAACACTGAAGCTTTCTTT. Its protein is CASSQGGANTEAFF. V usage is TRBV4-2 and J usage is TRBJ1-1; the D gene is possibly TRBD1 (5 bases). Trimming removed 1 base at V and 1 base at J, with 7 bases between. The CDR3 runs to 14 residues. CDR1 and CDR2 (germline): LGHNA, YNFKEQ.

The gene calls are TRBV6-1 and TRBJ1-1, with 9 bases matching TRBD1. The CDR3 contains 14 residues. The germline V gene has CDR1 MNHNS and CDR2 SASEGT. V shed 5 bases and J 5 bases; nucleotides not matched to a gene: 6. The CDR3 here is CASSRQGTGTEAFF. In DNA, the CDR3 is TGTGCCAGCAGTCGACAGGGGACAGGGACTGAAGCTTTCTTT.

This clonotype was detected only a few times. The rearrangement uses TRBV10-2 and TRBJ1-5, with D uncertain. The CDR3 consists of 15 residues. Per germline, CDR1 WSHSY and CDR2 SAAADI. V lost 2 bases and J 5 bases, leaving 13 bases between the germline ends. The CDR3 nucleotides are TGCGCCAGCAGTGAGGACGGCTTACAGCATCAGCCCCAGCATTTT. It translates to CASSEDGLQHQPQHF.

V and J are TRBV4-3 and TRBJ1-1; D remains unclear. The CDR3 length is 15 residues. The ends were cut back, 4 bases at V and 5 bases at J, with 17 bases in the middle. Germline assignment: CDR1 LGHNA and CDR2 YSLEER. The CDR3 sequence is CASSPKGGRRTEAFF. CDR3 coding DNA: TGCGCCAGCAGCCCGAAGGGAGGGAGGAGGACTGAAGCTTTCTTT.

This chain's CDR3 is CASSFQGGPSEQYF. CDR3 nucleotides: TGTGCCAGCAGCTTTCAGGGAGGGCCGTCCGAGCAGTACTTC. The V and J genes are TRBV7-2 and TRBJ2-7; 7 bases are a match to TRBD2. Germline lookup yields CDR1 SGHTA and CDR2 FQGNSA. V lost 3 bases and J lost 6; bases outside the gene matches: 8. The CDR3 length is 14 residues.

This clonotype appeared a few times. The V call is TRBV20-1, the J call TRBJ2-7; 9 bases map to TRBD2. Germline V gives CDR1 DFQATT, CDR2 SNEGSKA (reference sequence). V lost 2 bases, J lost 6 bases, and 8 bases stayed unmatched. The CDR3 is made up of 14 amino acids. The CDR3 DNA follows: TGCAGTGCTAGACGCGCTAGCGGGGTTTCCGAGCAGTACTTC. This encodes CSARRASGVSEQYF.

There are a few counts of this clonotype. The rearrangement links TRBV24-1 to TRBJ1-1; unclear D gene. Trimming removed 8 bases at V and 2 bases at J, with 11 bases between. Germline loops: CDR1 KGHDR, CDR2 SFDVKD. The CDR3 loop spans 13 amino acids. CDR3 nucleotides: TGTGCCACCATGTACGGAGACAACACTGAAGCTTTCTTT. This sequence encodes CATMYGDNTEAFF.

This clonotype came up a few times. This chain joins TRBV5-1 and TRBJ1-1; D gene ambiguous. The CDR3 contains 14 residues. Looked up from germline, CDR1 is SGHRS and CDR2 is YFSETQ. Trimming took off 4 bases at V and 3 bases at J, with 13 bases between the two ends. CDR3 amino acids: CASSLLIPDTEAFF. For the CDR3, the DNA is TGCGCCAGCAGCCTACTAATTCCGGACACTGAAGCTTTCTTT.

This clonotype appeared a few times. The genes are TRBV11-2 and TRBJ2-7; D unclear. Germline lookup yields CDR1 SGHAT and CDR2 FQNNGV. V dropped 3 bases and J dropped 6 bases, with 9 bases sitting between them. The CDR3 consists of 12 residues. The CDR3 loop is CASSFYEGEQYF. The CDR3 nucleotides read TGTGCCAGCAGCTTCTACGAAGGCGAGCAGTACTTC.

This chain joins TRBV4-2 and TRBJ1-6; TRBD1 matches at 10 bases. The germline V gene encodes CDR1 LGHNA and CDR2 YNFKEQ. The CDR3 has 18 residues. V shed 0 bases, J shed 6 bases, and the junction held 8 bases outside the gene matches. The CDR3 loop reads CASSQEVRRTGGNSPLHF. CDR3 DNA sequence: TGTGCCAGCAGCCAAGAAGTAAGGAGGACAGGGGGTAATTCACCCCTCCACTTT.

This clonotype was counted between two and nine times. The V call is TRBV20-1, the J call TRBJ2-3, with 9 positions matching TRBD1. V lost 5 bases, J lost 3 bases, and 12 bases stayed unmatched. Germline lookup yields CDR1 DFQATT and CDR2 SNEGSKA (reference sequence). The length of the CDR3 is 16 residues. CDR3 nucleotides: TGCAGTGCTCCCCGGGACAGGGCTGTTGGTACAGATACGCAGTATTTT. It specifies CSAPRDRAVGTDTQYF.

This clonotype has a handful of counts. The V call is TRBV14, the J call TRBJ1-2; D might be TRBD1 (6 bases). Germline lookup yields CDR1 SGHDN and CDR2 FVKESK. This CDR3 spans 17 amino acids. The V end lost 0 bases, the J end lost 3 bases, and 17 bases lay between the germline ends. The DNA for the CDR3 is TGTGCCAGCAGCCAAGATCGGGGGCCGGGAAGGGACTATGGCTACACCTTC. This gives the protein CASSQDRGPGRDYGYTF.

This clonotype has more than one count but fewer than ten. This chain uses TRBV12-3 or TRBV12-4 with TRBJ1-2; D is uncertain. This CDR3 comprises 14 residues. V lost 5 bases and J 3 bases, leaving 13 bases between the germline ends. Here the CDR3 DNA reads TGTGCCAGCAGTACCGCCCCTAACTACTATGGCTACACCTTC. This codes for CASSTAPNYYGYTF.